Here is one TCR beta chain with its context. The antigen is undetermined. This sample stems from a study of lymphopenia after photon versus proton radiotherapy. Some clones are missing from TCRdb's copy, which holds only in-frame ones; the method was immunoSEQ multiplex PCR. The data contain 2,500 to 3,000 clones, 94% of them singletons. This CDR3 is 19 amino acids long. Trimming removed 2 bases from V and 1 base from J; junction bases left unmatched: 10. Germline CDR1 MNHEY, CDR2 SMNVEV (reference sequence). General study points: Oligoclonal CD8+ Temra expansion after nadir drove photon patients' diversity drop.

This receptor was identified in an older woman with pancreatic cancer. This chain joins TRBV27 and TRBJ2-6, with 8 bases that match TRBD1. The starting material was peripheral blood, obtained from a patient treated with photon-based radiotherapy. The CDR3: CASSLRIGQGASGANVLTF. As DNA, the CDR3 is TGTGCCAGCAGTTTACGGATAGGGCAGGGGGCATCTGGGGCCAACGTCCTGACTTTC.